This T cell receptor (beta chain) is drawn from a study of blood T cell repertoires in COVID-19. TCRdb keeps only in-frame clones here, not all; method: immunoSEQ multiplex PCR. The sample lists approximately 390,000 clones, around 90% occurring once. Germline V gene lookup returns CDR1 SNHLY and CDR2 FYNNEI. Trimming cost V 2 bases and J 3 bases, with 17 bases left between them. The CDR3 is 16 amino acids. The clonotype originates from a woman aged 40 to 50 with acute COVID-19. The sample taken for sequencing was PBMCs or T cells enriched from blood (not recorded which). This chain joins TRBV2 and TRBJ2-7; D not resolved. CDR3: CASSEFSPLRSYEQYF. The DNA for the CDR3 is TGTGCCAGCAGTGAATTTTCGCCATTGAGGAGCTACGAGCAGTACTTC. Supplemented by reference TRBV2 and TRBJ2-7, the full variable domain reads EPEVTQTPSHQVTQMGQEVILRCVPISNHLYFYWYRQILGQKVEFLVSFYNNEISEKSEIFDDQFSVERPDGSNFTLKIRSTKLEDSAMYFCASSEFSPLRSYEQYFGPGTRLTVT.